This T cell receptor beta chain was profiled in a study of blood T cell repertoires in COVID-19. Study-level background: Sources were T cells, B-cell-depleted T cells, or PBMCs; the material itself was cDNA or gDNA.

TCRdb's table, derived via immunoSEQ multiplex PCR, lists solely in-frame clones and lacks some. The table records about 370,000 clones, around 87% of them present only once. Seattle patient enrollment occurred during active infection, with longitudinal follow-up thereafter. The CDR3 is 12 residues long. This clone was recorded only once. Sequenced input: peripheral blood. The V and J genes are TRBV1 and TRBJ2-7; the table names TRBD1, a call not compared with the DNA. TRBV1 is classified as a pseudogene. The TCR sequence derives from a woman aged 30 to 39 with COVID-19, enrolled during active disease. The DNA of the CDR3 is TGCACCAGCAGTTGGACAGTCTACGAGCAGTACTTC. It is translated as CTSSWTVYEQYF.